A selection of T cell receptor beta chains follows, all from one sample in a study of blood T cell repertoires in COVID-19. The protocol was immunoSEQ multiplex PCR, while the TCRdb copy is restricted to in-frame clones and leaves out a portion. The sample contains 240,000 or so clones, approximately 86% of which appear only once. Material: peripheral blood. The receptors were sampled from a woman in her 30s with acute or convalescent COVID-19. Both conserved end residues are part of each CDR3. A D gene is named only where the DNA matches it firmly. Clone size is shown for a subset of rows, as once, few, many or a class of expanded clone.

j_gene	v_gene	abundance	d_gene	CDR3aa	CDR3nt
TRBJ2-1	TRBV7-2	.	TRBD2	CASSTAGRANEQFF	TGTGCCAGCAGCACGGCGGGGAGGGCCAATGAGCAGTTCTTC
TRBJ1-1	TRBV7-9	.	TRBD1	CASSLDRGQDTEAFF	TGTGCCAGCAGCTTAGACAGGGGGCAGGACACTGAAGCTTTCTTT
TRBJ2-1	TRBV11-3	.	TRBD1	CASSPGTGGRHEQFF	TGTGCCAGCAGCCCAGGGACAGGGGGGAGGCATGAGCAGTTCTTC
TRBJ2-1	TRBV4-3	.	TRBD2	CASSRLTGHAGTSGNNEQFF	TGCGCCAGCAGCCGCCTAACAGGACACGCCGGGACTAGCGGGAACAATGAGCAGTTCTTC
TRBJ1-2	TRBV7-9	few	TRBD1	CASSLGQDYGYTF	TGTGCCAGCAGCTTGGGACAGGACTATGGCTACACCTTC
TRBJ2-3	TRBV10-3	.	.	CAISDGGPGDTQYF	TGTGCCATCAGTGATGGCGGCCCGGGAGATACGCAGTATTTT
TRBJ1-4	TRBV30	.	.	CAWSGDVRGEKLFF	TGTGCCTGGAGTGGGGACGTAAGGGGGGAAAAACTGTTTTTT
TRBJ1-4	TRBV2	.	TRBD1	CASRDWTGGNEKLFF	TGTGCCAGCAGAGACTGGACAGGGGGAAATGAAAAACTGTTTTTT
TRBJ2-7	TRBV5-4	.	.	CASSHPGLLYEQYF	TGTGCCAGCAGCCACCCGGGACTCCTCTACGAGCAGTACTTC
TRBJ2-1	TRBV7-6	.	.	CASSPEGARDNEQFF	TGTGCCAGCAGCCCCGAAGGGGCCAGGGACAATGAGCAGTTCTTC
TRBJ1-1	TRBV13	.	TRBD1	CASSSTGGAGAFF	TGTGCCAGCAGCTCCACAGGGGGCGCGGGGGCTTTCTTT
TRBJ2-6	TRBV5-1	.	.	CASSLAAVGANVLTF	TGCGCCAGCAGCTTGGCGGCGGTAGGGGCCAACGTCCTGACTTTC
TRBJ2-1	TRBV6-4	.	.	CARASGYVEQFF	TGTGCCAGGGCGTCAGGGTACGTTGAGCAGTTCTTC
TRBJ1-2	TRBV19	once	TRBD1	CASSITPGTGGGYTF	TGTGCCAGTAGTATAACCCCCGGGACAGGAGGCGGCTACACCTTC
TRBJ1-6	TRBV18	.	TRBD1	CASSPRDRYNSPLHF	TGTGCCAGCTCACCACGGGACAGATATAATTCACCCCTCCACTTT
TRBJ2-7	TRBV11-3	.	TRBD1	CASSDRDYEQYF	TGTGCCAGCAGCGACAGGGACTACGAGCAGTACTTC
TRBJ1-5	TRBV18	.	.	CASSHIGVGTDGSNQPQHF	TGTGCCAGCTCACATATAGGGGTAGGTACCGACGGGAGCAATCAGCCCCAGCATTTT
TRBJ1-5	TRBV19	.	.	CASSPGQLNQPQHF	TGTGCCAGTAGCCCGGGTCAACTAAATCAGCCCCAGCATTTT
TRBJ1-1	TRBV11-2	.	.	CASSLSHLRAFF	TGTGCCAGCAGCCTTTCCCACTTGAGAGCTTTCTTT
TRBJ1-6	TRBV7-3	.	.	CASSLTGARSPLHF	TGTGCCAGCAGCTTAACGGGGGCTCGATCACCCCTCCACTTT
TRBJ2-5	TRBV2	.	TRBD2	CASIAGGRETQYF	TGTGCCAGTATAGCGGGAGGGCGGGAGACCCAGTACTTC
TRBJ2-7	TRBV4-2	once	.	CASSQAQVPYEQYF	TGTGCCAGCAGCCAAGCACAGGTCCCCTACGAGCAGTACTTC
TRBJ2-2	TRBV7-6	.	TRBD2	CASSLRAREVFTGELFF	TGTGCCAGCAGCTTACGAGCGCGGGAGGTATTCACCGGGGAGCTGTTTTTT
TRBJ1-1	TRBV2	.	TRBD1	CASSEARDRVNTEAFF	TGTGCCAGCAGTGAAGCAAGGGACAGGGTGAACACTGAAGCTTTCTTT
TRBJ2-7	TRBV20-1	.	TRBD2	CSASPGLAGSEQYF	TGCAGTGCTAGTCCGGGACTAGCGGGATCCGAGCAGTACTTC
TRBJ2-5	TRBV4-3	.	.	CASSQDLGGGKTQYF	TGCGCCAGCAGCCAAGATCTCGGGGGTGGGAAGACCCAGTACTTC
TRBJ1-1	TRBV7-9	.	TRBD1	CASSLVGTGYEAFF	TGTGCCAGCAGCCTCGTGGGGACAGGTTATGAAGCTTTCTTT
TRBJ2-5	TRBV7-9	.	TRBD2	CASSLVLAGTQYF	TGTGCCAGCAGCTTAGTTCTAGCGGGAACCCAGTACTTC
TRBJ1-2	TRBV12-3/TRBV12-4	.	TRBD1	CASSRQGLRYTF	TGTGCCAGCAGTCGACAGGGTTTGCGCTACACCTTC
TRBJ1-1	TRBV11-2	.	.	CASSLFQNTEAFF	TGTGCCAGCAGCTTGTTCCAGAACACTGAAGCTTTCTTT
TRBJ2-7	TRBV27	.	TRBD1	CASGRTGDYEQYF	TGTGCCAGCGGACGCACAGGGGACTACGAGCAGTACTTC
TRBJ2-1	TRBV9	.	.	CASSVGVSGYNEQFF	TGTGCCAGCAGCGTAGGGGTTAGCGGTTACAATGAGCAGTTCTTC
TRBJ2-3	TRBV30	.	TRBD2	CAWSGAGVVADTQYF	TGTGCCTGGAGTGGGGCGGGAGTAGTCGCAGATACGCAGTATTTT
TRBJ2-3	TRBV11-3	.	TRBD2	CASTVGLGLAGHTQYF	TGTGCCAGCACCGTAGGGTTGGGACTAGCGGGACATACGCAGTATTTT
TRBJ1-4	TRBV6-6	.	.	CASSRQVGNEKLFF	TGTGCCAGCAGTAGACAGGTGGGGAATGAAAAACTGTTTTTT
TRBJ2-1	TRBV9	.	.	CASSVVDYEGNEQFF	TGTGCCAGCAGCGTAGTAGACTACGAAGGGAATGAGCAGTTCTTC
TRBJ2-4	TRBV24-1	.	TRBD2	CATSDGLAGHARNIQYF	TGTGCCACCAGTGACGGACTAGCGGGACACGCGAGAAACATTCAGTACTTC
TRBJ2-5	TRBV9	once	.	CASSVAGTETQYF	TGTGCCAGCAGCGTCGCGGGTACGGAGACCCAGTACTTC
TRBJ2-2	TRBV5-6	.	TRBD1	CASSLTVGTGRTGELFF	TGTGCCAGCAGCTTAACGGTCGGGACAGGACGCACCGGGGAGCTGTTTTTT
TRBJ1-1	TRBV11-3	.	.	CASSLGSGTEAFF	TGTGCCAGCAGCCTGGGTTCGGGGACTGAAGCTTTCTTT
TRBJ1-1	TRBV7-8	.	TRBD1	CASSPQTGARNTEAFF	TGTGCCAGCAGCCCCCAGACAGGGGCGAGGAACACTGAAGCTTTCTTT
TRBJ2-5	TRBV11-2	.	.	CASSPAARGETQYF	TGTGCCAGCAGCCCAGCGGCGCGGGGAGAGACCCAGTACTTC
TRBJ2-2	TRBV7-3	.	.	CASSLQGSAGELFF	TGTGCCAGCAGCCTACAGGGTTCGGCCGGGGAGCTGTTTTTT
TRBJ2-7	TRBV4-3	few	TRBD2	CASSQGLAGVYEQYF	TGCGCCAGCAGCCAGGGACTAGCGGGAGTCTACGAGCAGTACTTC
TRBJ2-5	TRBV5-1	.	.	CASSPGYQETQYF	TGCGCCAGCAGCCCGGGATACCAAGAGACCCAGTACTTC
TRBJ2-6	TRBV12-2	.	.	CASRLILVGVPNKYSGANVLTF	TGTGCAAGTCGCTTAATTTTAGTCGGGGTCCCGAATAAATACTCTGGGGCCAACGTCCTGACTTTC
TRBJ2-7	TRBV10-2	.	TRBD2	CASRENTPTSGRPLFEYEQYF	TGCGCCAGCAGGGAAAATACACCTACTAGCGGGAGGCCCCTGTTTGAGTACGAGCAGTACTTC
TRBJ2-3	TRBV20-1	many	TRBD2	CSASGGRATDTQYF	TGCAGTGCTAGTGGCGGGAGGGCCACAGATACGCAGTATTTT